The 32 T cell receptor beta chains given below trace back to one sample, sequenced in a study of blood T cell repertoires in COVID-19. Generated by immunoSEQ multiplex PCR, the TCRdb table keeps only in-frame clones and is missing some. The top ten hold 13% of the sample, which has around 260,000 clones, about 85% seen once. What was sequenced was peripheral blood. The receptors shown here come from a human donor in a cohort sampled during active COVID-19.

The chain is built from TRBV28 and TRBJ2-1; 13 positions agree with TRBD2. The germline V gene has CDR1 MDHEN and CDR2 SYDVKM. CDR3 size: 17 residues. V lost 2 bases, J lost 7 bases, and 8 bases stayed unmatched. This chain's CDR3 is CASSLRRTSGRSNEQFF. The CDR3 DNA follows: TGTGCCAGCAGTTTACGCCGGACTAGCGGGAGAAGTAATGAGCAGTTCTTC.

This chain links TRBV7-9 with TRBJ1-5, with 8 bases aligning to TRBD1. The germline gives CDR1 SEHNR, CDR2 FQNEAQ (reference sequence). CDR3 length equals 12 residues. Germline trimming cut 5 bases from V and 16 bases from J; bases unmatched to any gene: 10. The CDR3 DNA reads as TGTGCCAGCAGCCACGGGACAGGTAACCCTCATTTT. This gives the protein CASSHGTGNPHF.

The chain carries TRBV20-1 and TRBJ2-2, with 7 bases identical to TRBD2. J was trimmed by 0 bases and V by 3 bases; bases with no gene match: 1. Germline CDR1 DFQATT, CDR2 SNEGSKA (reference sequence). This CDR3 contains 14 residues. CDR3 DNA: TGCAGTGCTAGTGGGGGGGCGAACACCGGGGAGCTGTTTTTT. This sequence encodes CSASGGANTGELFF.

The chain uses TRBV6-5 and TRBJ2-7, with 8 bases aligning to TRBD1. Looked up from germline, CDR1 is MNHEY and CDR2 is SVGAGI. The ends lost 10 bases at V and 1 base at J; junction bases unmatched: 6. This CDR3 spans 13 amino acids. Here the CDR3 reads CATAGTGSYEQYF. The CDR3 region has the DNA TGTGCCACCGCCGGGACAGGATCCTACGAGCAGTACTTC.

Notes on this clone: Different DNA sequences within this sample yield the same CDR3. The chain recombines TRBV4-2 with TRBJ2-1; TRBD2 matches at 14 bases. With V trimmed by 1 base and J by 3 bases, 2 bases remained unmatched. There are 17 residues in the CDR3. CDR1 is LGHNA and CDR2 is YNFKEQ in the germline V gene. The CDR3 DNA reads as TGTGCCAGCAGCCAAGGGGGACTAGCGGGAGACTACAATGAGCAGTTCTTC. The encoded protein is CASSQGGLAGDYNEQFF.

In DNA form, the CDR3 reads TGCGCCAGCAGTTACGGGGGGGCTAGCTCCGATGAGCAGTTCTTC. Translation: CASSYGGASSDEQFF. The V and J genes are TRBV5-1 and TRBJ2-1; 8 bases are shared with TRBD2. The CDR3 consists of 15 residues. Trimming cost V 5 bases and J 8 bases; bases outside gene matches: 12. Per germline, CDR1 SGHRS and CDR2 YFSETQ.

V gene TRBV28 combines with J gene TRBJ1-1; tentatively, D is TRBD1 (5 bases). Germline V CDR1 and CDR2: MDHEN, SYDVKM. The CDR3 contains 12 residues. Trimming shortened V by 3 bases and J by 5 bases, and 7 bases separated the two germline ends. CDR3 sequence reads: CASSFRGTEAFF. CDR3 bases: TGTGCCAGCAGTTTTAGGGGAACTGAAGCTTTCTTT.

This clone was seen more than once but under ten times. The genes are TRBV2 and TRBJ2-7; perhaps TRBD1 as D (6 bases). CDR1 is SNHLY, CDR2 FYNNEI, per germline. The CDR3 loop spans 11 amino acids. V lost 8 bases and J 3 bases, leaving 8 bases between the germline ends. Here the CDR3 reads CASGQFYEQYF. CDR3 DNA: TGTGCCAGCGGACAGTTCTACGAGCAGTACTTC.

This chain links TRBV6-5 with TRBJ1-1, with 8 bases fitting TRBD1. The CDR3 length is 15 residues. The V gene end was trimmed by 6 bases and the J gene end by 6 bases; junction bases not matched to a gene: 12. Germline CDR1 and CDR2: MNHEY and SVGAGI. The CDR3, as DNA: TGTGCCAGCAGGCACAGGGGGGGGACGGTCGCTGAAGCTTTCTTT. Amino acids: CASRHRGGTVAEAFF.

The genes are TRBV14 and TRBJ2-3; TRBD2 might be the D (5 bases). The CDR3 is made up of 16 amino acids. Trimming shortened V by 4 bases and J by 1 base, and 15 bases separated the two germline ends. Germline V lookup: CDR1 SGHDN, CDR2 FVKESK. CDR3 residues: CASSPRRGIRTDTQYF. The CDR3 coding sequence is TGTGCCAGCAGCCCCAGACGGGGTATTCGCACAGATACGCAGTATTTT.

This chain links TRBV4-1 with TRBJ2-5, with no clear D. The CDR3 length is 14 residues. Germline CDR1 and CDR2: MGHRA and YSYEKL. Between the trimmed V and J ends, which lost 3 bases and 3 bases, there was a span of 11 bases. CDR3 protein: CASSQAVLKETQYF. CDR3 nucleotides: TGCGCCAGCAGCCAGGCGGTGCTTAAAGAGACCCAGTACTTC.

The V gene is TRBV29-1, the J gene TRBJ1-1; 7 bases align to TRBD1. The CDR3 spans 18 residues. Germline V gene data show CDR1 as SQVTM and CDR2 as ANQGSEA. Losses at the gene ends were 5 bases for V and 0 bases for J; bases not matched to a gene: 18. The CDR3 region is CSVPGTALSFKVNTEAFF. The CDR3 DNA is TGCAGCGTTCCCGGGACAGCACTCTCCTTCAAGGTGAACACTGAAGCTTTCTTT.

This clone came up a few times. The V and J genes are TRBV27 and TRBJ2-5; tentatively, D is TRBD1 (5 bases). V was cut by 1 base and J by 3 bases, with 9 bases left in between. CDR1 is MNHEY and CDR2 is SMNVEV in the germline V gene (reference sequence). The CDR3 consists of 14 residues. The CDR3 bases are TGTGCCAGCAGTTTATATGACAGTAAAGAGACCCAGTACTTC. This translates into CASSLYDSKETQYF.

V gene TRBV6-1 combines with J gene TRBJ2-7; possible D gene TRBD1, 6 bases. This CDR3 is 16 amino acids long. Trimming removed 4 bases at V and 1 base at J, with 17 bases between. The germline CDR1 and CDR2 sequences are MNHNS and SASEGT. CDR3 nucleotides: TGTGCCAGCAGTGGATTCCACAGGGCCTTGTCCTACGAGCAGTACTTC. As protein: CASSGFHRALSYEQYF.

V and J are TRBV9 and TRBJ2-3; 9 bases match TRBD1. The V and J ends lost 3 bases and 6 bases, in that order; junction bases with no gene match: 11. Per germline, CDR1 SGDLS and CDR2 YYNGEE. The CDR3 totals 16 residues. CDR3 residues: CASSADTGTGSDTQYF. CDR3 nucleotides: TGTGCCAGCAGCGCGGATACCGGGACAGGGTCTGATACGCAGTATTTT.

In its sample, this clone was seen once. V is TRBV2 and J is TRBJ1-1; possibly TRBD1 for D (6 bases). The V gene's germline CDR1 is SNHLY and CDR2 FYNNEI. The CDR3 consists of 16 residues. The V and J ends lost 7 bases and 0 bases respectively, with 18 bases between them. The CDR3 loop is CASTRGNTIVNTEAFF. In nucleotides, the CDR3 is TGTGCCAGCACCAGGGGTAATACGATAGTGAACACTGAAGCTTTCTTT.

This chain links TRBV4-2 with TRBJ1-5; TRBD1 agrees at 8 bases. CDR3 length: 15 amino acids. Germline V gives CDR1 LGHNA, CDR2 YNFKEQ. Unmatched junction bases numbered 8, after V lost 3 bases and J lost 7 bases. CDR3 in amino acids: CASSQSDRGGQPQHF. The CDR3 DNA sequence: TGTGCCAGCAGCCAGAGCGACAGGGGCGGCCAGCCCCAGCATTTT.

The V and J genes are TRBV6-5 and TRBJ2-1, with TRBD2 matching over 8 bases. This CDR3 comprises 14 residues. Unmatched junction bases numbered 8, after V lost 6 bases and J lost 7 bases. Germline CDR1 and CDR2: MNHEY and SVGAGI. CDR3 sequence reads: CASSVSGIRNEQFF. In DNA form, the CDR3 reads TGTGCCAGCAGCGTTAGCGGGATTAGGAATGAGCAGTTCTTC.

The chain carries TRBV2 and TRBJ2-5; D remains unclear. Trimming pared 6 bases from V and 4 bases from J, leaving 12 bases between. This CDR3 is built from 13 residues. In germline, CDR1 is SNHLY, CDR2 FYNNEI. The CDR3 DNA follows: TGTGCCAGCAGGATGGAGCCCCGAGAGACCCAGTACTTC. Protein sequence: CASRMEPRETQYF.

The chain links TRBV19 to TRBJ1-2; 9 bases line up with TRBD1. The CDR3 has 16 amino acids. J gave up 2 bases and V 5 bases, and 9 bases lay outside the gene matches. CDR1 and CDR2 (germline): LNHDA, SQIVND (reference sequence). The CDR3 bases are TGTGCCAGTAGTGTCGACAGGGGGTTTGGCAACTATGGCTACACCTTC. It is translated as CASSVDRGFGNYGYTF. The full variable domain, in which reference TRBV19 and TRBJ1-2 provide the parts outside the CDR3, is DGGITQSPKYLFRKEGQNVTLSCEQNLNHDAMYWYRQDPGQGLRLIYYSQIVNDFQKGDIAEGYSVSREKKESFPLTVTSAQKNPTAFYLCASSVDRGFGNYGYTFGSGTRLTVV.

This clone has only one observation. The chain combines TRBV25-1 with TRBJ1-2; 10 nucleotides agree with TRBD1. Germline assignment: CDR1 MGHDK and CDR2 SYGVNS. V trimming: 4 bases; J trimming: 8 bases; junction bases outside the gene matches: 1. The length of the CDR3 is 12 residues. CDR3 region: CASSGTGGGYTF. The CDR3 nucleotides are TGTGCCAGCAGTGGGACAGGGGGAGGCTACACCTTC.

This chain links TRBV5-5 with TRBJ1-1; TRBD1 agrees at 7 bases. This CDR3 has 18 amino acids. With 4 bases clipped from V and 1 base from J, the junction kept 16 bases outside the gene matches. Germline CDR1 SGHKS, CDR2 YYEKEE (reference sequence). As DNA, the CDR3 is TGTGCCAGCAGCATTGGACAGGATTTCACACTGCAGAACACTGAAGCTTTCTTT. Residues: CASSIGQDFTLQNTEAFF.

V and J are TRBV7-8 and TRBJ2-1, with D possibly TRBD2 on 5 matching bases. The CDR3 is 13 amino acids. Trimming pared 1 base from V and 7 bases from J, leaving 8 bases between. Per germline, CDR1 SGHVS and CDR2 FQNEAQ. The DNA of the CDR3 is TGTGCCAGCAGCTTAGGTGGCGGGAATGAGCAGTTCTTC. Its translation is CASSLGGGNEQFF.

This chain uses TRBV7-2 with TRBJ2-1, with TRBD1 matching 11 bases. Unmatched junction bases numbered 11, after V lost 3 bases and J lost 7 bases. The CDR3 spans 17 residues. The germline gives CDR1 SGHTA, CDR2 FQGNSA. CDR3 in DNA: TGTGCCAGCAGCTTTAGGGGAGGGACAGGGGGGAGGAATGAGCAGTTCTTC. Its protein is CASSFRGGTGGRNEQFF.

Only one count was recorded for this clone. CDR3 region: CASSGGLAGPNEQYF. CDR3 nucleotides: TGTGCCAGCTCAGGTGGACTAGCGGGGCCCAACGAGCAGTACTTC. V and J are TRBV18 and TRBJ2-7, with TRBD2 matching over 12 bases. V lost 5 bases, J lost 5 bases, and 7 bases stayed unmatched. CDR3 length equals 15 residues. Per germline, CDR1 KGHSH and CDR2 LQKENI.

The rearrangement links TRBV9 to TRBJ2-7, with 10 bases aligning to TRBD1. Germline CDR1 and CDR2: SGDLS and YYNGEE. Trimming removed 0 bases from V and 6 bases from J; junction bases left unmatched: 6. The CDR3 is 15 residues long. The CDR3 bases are TGTGCCAGCAGCGTAGACGGGACAGGGGTCTCCGAGCAGTACTTC. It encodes CASSVDGTGVSEQYF. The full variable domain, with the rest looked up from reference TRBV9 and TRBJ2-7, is DSGVTQTPKHLITATGQRVTLRCSPRSGDLSVYWYQQSLDQGLQFLIQYYNGEERAKGNILERFSAQQFPDLHSELNLSSLELGDSALYFCASSVDGTGVSEQYFGPGTRLTVT.

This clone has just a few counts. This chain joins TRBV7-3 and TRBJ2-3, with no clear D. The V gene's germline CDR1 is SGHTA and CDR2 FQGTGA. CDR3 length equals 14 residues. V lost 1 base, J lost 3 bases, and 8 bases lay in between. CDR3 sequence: CASSLRGGTDTQYF. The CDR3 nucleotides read TGTGCCAGCAGCTTAAGAGGTGGGACAGATACGCAGTATTTT.

CDR3 loop: CASTPSGPTDTQYF. The CDR3 bases are TGTGCCAGTACACCAAGCGGGCCCACAGATACGCAGTATTTT. This chain connects TRBV19 to TRBJ2-3, with D maybe TRBD2 (6 bases). The CDR3 extends over 14 amino acids. Germline CDR1 reads LNHDA; CDR2 reads SQIVND (reference sequence). Trimming left V 7 bases short and J 2 bases short, with 13 bases between.

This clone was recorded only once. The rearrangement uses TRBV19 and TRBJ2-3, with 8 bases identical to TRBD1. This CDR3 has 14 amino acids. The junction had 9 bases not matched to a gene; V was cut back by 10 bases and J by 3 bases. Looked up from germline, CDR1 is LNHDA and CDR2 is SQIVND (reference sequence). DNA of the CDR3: TGTGCCACGGCGACAGGGGCCCCGACAGATACGCAGTATTTT. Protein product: CATATGAPTDTQYF.

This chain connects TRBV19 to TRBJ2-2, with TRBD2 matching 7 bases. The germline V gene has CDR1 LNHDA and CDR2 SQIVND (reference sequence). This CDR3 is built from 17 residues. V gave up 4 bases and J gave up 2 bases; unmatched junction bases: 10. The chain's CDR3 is CASSKGLLAFNTGELFF. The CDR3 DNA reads TGTGCCAGTAGTAAGGGCTTACTAGCGTTTAACACCGGGGAGCTGTTTTTT.

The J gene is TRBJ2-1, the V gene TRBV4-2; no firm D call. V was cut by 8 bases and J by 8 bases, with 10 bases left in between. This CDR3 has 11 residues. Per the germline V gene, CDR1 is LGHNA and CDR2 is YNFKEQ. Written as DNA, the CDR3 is TGTGCCAGCTCTTTCTCCGATGAGCAGTTCTTC. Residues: CASSFSDEQFF.

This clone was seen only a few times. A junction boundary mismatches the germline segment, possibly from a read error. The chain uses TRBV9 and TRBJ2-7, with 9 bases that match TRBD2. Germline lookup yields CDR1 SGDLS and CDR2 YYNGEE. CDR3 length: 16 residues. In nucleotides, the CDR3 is TGTGCCAGCAGCGTTTACTCTAGCGGGACCTCCTCCGAGCAGTACTTC. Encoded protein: CASSVYSSGTSSEQYF.